This T cell receptor (beta chain) was sequenced in a study of shared clonotypes between healthy human individuals. Looking at the study overall: Each donor contributed plates that comprised three CD4 naive, three CD4 memory, two CD8 naive and one CD8 memory.

V lost 0 bases, J lost 7 bases, and 10 bases lay in between. From germline, CDR1 is SGHAT and CDR2 FQNNGV. This CDR3 has 14 residues. The assay was immunoSEQ multiplex PCR, and TCRdb's table has in-frame clones only and misses some. In the table there are under 600,000 clones, around 97% of which are singletons. A CD45RA-negative memory subset and a CD45RA+ naive subset were separated from the CD4+ cells. Sequencing was done on a sample of naive CD4+ T cells sorted from blood. Subset indicated: CD45RA+ positively selected. J is TRBJ1-5 and V is TRBV11-2, with D possibly TRBD1 on 5 matching bases. This TCR derives from a woman aged 30 to 39 in good health. The DNA of the CDR3 is TGTGCCAGCAGCTTAGAAGCAGGGTTGCAGCCCCAGCATTTT. It is translated as CASSLEAGLQPQHF.